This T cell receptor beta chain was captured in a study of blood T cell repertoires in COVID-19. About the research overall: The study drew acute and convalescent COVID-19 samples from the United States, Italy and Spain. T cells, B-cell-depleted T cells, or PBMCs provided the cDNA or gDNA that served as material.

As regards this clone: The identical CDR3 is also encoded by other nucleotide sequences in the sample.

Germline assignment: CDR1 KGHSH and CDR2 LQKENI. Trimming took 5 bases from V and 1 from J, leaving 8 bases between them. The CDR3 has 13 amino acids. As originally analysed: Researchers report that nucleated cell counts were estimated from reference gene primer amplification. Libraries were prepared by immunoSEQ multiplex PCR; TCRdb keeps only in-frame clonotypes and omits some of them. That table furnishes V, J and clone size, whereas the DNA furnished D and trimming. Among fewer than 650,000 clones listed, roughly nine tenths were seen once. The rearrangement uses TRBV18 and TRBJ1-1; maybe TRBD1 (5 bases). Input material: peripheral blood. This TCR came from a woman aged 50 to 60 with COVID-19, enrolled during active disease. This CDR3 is CASSSGQNTEAFF. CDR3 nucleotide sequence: TGTGCCAGCTCATCCGGACAGAACACTGAAGCTTTCTTT.